The 19 T cell receptor beta chains below come from one sample, sequenced in a study of CD4+ T cells in melanoma. The data were produced by immunoSEQ multiplex PCR, yet TCRdb's version contains in-frame clones alone and is incomplete. The data show roughly 150,000 clones, 80% to 95% seen once. Receptors originate from a human donor with melanoma.

J is TRBJ1-2 and V is TRBV6-6; a possible D gene is TRBD1 (5 bases). V gave up 6 bases and J gave up 8 bases, with 19 bases separating them. The germline V gene encodes CDR1 MNHNY and CDR2 SVGAGI (reference sequence). The CDR3 is 14 amino acids. CDR3 nucleotide sequence: TGTGCCAGCAGCTTTCCTACAGGTTCAGGAGGCTACACCTTC. Its translation: CASSFPTGSGGYTF.

The rearrangement joins TRBV20-1 to TRBJ1-2; D remains ambiguous. This CDR3 is built from 11 residues. Germline V gene lookup returns CDR1 DFQATT and CDR2 SNEGSKA (reference sequence). Trimming left V 7 bases short and J 4 bases short, with 10 bases between. The CDR3 protein is CSGRPFYGYTF. For the CDR3, the DNA is TGCAGTGGACGGCCTTTCTATGGCTACACCTTC.

The V gene is TRBV7-2, the J gene TRBJ2-2; D unclear. Trimming removed 4 bases at V and 7 bases at J, with 13 bases between. The CDR3 sequence is 14 residues long. The V gene's germline CDR1 is SGHTA and CDR2 FQGNSA. The CDR3 loop reads CASSSLPIVGELFF. CDR3 coding DNA: TGTGCCAGCAGCTCCCTCCCCATAGTCGGGGAGCTGTTTTTT. The complete variable domain, with remaining parts taken from reference TRBV7-2 and TRBJ2-2, reads GAGVSQSPSNKVTEKGKDVELRCDPISGHTALYWYRQSLGQGLEFLIYFQGNSAPDKSGLPSDRFSAERTGGSVSTLTIQRTQQEDSAVYLCASSSLPIVGELFFGEGSRLTVL.

The chain recombines TRBV2 with TRBJ1-5; TRBD1 is a possible D gene (6 bases). Trimming took off 3 bases at V and 5 bases at J, with 11 bases between the two ends. The CDR3 contains 14 residues. CDR1 SNHLY and CDR2 FYNNEI come from the germline V gene. The CDR3 region is CASSDETGDQPQHF. In nucleotides, the CDR3 is TGTGCCAGCAGTGACGAGACAGGAGATCAGCCCCAGCATTTT.

The J gene is TRBJ2-7, the V gene TRBV7-3; D possibly corresponds to TRBD1 (5 bases). Germline CDR1 reads SGHTA; CDR2 reads FQGTGA. With 0 bases removed from V and 3 bases from J, the gap between germline ends came to 12 bases. There are 15 residues in the CDR3. Here the CDR3 DNA reads TGTGCCAGCAGCTTAACCCCGGGCACAGGCTACGAGCAGTACTTC. Translation: CASSLTPGTGYEQYF.

The chain has TRBV4-1 and TRBJ1-5; the D gene is possibly TRBD1 (6 bases). Germline loops: CDR1 MGHRA, CDR2 YSYEKL. V was pared by 2 bases and J by 8 bases, with 16 bases between. The CDR3 is 15 residues long. The CDR3 spells CASSQSRIGGEPQHF. The CDR3 DNA is TGCGCCAGCAGCCAAAGCCGAATAGGGGGGGAGCCCCAGCATTTT.

The chain employs TRBV6-5 and TRBJ1-1; weak D call: TRBD1 (6 bases). V was shortened by 4 bases and J by 11 bases, with 14 bases between the two germline ends. CDR1 is MNHEY and CDR2 is SVGAGI in the germline V gene. The CDR3 length is 12 residues. The CDR3 region is CASSSWVTGAFF. In DNA, the CDR3 is TGTGCCAGCAGTTCGTGGGTTACAGGGGCTTTCTTT.

This rearrangement joins TRBV16 to TRBJ1-2, with D tentatively TRBD1 (5 bases). There are 14 residues in the CDR3. Germline CDR1 and CDR2: KGHSY and FQNENV. V shed 0 bases and J shed 10 bases, with 15 bases lying between them. This CDR3 is CASSQSSRVRAYTF. The CDR3 nucleotides read TGTGCCAGCAGCCAATCTTCCAGGGTCCGTGCCTACACCTTC.

In this sample, this clone turned up once. The genes are TRBV19 and TRBJ1-1, with unresolved D. The V gene lost 3 bases and the J gene lost 2 bases, with 10 bases spanning the gap. This CDR3 is built from 14 residues. In germline, CDR1 is LNHDA, CDR2 SQIVND (reference sequence). The CDR3 DNA reads as TGTGCCAGTAGTATGGGCAGGCTCAACACTGAAGCTTTCTTT. It specifies CASSMGRLNTEAFF.

The rearrangement uses TRBV19 and TRBJ1-1; D uncertain. This CDR3 is 13 amino acids long. V was clipped by 2 bases and J by 6 bases, with 10 bases between them. Germline lookup yields CDR1 LNHDA and CDR2 SQIVND (reference sequence). The CDR3 sequence is CASSIQPRAEAFF. The CDR3, as DNA: TGTGCCAGTAGTATACAACCTCGCGCTGAAGCTTTCTTT.

The V call is TRBV2, the J call TRBJ2-1, with 7 bases lining up with TRBD2. Germline CDR1 is SNHLY and CDR2 is FYNNEI. V gave up 8 bases and J gave up 6 bases; unmatched junction bases: 10. This CDR3 spans 14 amino acids. CDR3 region: CASCGRLVGNEQFF. DNA for the CDR3: TGTGCCAGCTGCGGGAGACTAGTCGGCAATGAGCAGTTCTTC.

The J gene is TRBJ2-3, the V gene TRBV6-6; D is possibly TRBD1 or TRBD2 (6 bases each). Trimming removed 8 bases from V and 5 bases from J, with 11 bases in between. The CDR3 length is 12 residues. Germline assignment: CDR1 MNHNY and CDR2 SVGAGI (reference sequence). CDR3: CASGRGEDTQYF. For the CDR3, the DNA is TGTGCCAGCGGAAGGGGGGAAGATACGCAGTATTTT.

This rearrangement joins TRBV9 to TRBJ1-2; D uncertain. Germline V gives CDR1 SGDLS, CDR2 YYNGEE. V lost 4 bases and J 4 bases, leaving 11 bases between the germline ends. The CDR3 is 13 residues long. The CDR3 DNA follows: TGTGCCAGCAGCCCGGGTTCGGGCTATGGCTACACCTTC. It translates to CASSPGSGYGYTF. The full variable domain, completed using reference TRBV9 and TRBJ1-2, is DSGVTQTPKHLITATGQRVTLRCSPRSGDLSVYWYQQSLDQGLQFLIQYYNGEERAKGNILERFSAQQFPDLHSELNLSSLELGDSALYFCASSPGSGYGYTFGSGTRLTVV.

The genes are TRBV11-2 and TRBJ2-7; D tentatively fits TRBD1 or TRBD2 (6 bases each). CDR1 and CDR2 from the germline V gene are SGHAT and FQNNGV. There are 19 residues in the CDR3. Trimming cost V 5 bases and J 0 bases, with 26 bases left between them. The DNA of the CDR3 is TGTGCCAGCAGCCCTAGGAGTGGACAGCTCGGGGGCGGCTCCTACGAGCAGTACTTC. Its translation is CASSPRSGQLGGGSYEQYF.

This rearrangement joins TRBV9 to TRBJ1-1; no clear D gene. V lost 5 bases, J lost 5 bases, and 10 bases lay in between. The CDR3 loop spans 12 amino acids. CDR1 and CDR2 (germline): SGDLS, YYNGEE. CDR3 residues: CASSTGGTEAFF. In DNA form, the CDR3 reads TGTGCCAGCAGTACCGGTGGAACTGAAGCTTTCTTT.

The chain joins TRBV10-1 to TRBJ1-5; 8 bases fit TRBD1. This CDR3 is 18 amino acids long. V lost 5 bases and J lost 5; bases outside the gene matches: 17. Looked up from germline, CDR1 is WNHNN and CDR2 is SYGVQD (reference sequence). CDR3 nucleotide sequence: TGCGCCAGCAGTCCAACCGGGACAGGAGACGGGGGGGATCAGCCCCAGCATTTT. It yields the protein CASSPTGTGDGGDQPQHF.

The chain recombines TRBV7-6 with TRBJ2-1, with D hard to call. CDR1 and CDR2 (germline): SGHVS, FNYEAQ. The CDR3 length is 15 residues. The germline V and J ends were trimmed by 2 bases and 0 bases, with 8 bases remaining between them. The CDR3 DNA reads TGTGCCAGCAGCTTAAGGTCGAGCTCCTACAATGAGCAGTTCTTC. This translates into CASSLRSSSYNEQFF.

This chain joins TRBV7-3 and TRBJ2-7; no clear D gene. Trimming took 1 base from V and 0 from J, leaving 7 bases between them. The CDR3 consists of 14 residues. CDR1 and CDR2 from the germline V gene are SGHTA and FQGTGA. The DNA for the CDR3 is TGTGCCAGCAGCTTAAACCGGAACTCCTACGAGCAGTACTTC. Its protein product is CASSLNRNSYEQYF.

The chain employs TRBV5-1 and TRBJ2-7; tentative D call: TRBD1 (6 bases). CDR1 SGHRS and CDR2 YFSETQ come from the germline V gene. The V and J ends lost 2 bases and 3 bases respectively, with 9 bases between them. CDR3 length: 13 amino acids. The CDR3: CASSFRDNYEQYF. The CDR3 DNA is TGCGCCAGCAGCTTCCGGGACAACTACGAGCAGTACTTC.